The rows below give T cell receptor beta chains drawn from one sample of a study of blood T cell repertoires in COVID-19. Profiled with immunoSEQ multiplex PCR; TCRdb holds only in-frame clones, not every one. The sample gives a few hundred thousand clones, roughly 90% of which show up once; around a sixth is in the top ten. The sequencing sample was made of PBMCs or T cells enriched from blood (not recorded which). These receptors all come from a woman in her twenties or thirties who had recovered from COVID-19. The CDR3 runs from the conserved cysteine through the conserved F or W. D genes are given only for firm matches. Expanded clones get a size class; other rows say once, few or many, or leave the size out.

-	TRBV6-5	TRBJ2-4	-	CASSYSRGGSNIQYF	TGTGCCAGCAGTTACTCGAGAGGGGGTTCGAACATTCAGTACTTC
-	TRBV5-4	TRBJ2-7	-	CASSFDSEGREQYF	TGTGCCAGCAGCTTTGATTCTGAGGGTCGGGAGCAGTACTTC
-	TRBV6-2/TRBV6-3	TRBJ2-7	-	CASSYSAGGYEQYF	TGTGCCAGCAGTTACTCTGCCGGGGGTTACGAGCAGTACTTC
once	TRBV7-2	TRBJ2-5	-	CASSLDQGKETQYF	TGTGCCAGCAGCTTAGATCAGGGGAAGGAGACCCAGTACTTC
once	TRBV5-4	TRBJ1-1	TRBD1	CASSYGQGPQEQAFF	TGTGCCAGCAGTTACGGACAGGGGCCACAAGAGCAAGCTTTCTTT
-	TRBV10-3	TRBJ2-5	-	CAITGSTQETQYF	TGTGCCATCACAGGGTCCACTCAAGAGACCCAGTACTTC
-	TRBV6-5	TRBJ2-7	-	CASEDSPGGSEQYF	TGTGCCAGCGAGGACTCTCCCGGCGGGTCCGAGCAGTACTTC
once	TRBV4-3	TRBJ2-2	-	CASSQVATSNPGELFF	TGCGCCAGCAGCCAAGTCGCGACTAGTAATCCCGGGGAGCTGTTTTTT
-	TRBV5-1	TRBJ1-4	TRBD1	CASSLTGTESATNEKLFF	TGCGCCAGCAGCTTAACCGGGACAGAAAGTGCAACTAATGAAAAACTGTTTTTT
-	TRBV28	TRBJ2-1	-	CASSLSLFVPSGNEQFF	TGTGCCAGCAGTTTATCCCTTTTCGTTCCGTCGGGTAATGAGCAGTTCTTC
-	TRBV29-1	TRBJ1-1	-	CSALPDGGGNTEAFF	TGCAGCGCCCTCCCTGATGGGGGGGGGAACACTGAAGCTTTCTTT
-	TRBV9	TRBJ2-1	TRBD2	CASSFRASGYGSYNEQFF	TGTGCCAGCAGTTTTCGGGCTAGCGGTTATGGATCCTACAATGAGCAGTTCTTC
-	TRBV2	TRBJ1-5	TRBD1	CASSEQGVSNQPQHF	TGTGCCAGCAGTGAACAGGGGGTCTCGAATCAGCCCCAGCATTTT
-	TRBV29-1	TRBJ2-1	TRBD1	CSVAPRQGPDNEQFF	TGCAGCGTTGCACCCAGACAGGGTCCCGACAATGAGCAGTTCTTC
once	TRBV12-5	TRBJ2-3	-	CASGSGGASTDTQYF	TGTGCTAGTGGTTCCGGCGGGGCTAGCACAGATACGCAGTATTTT
-	TRBV5-1	TRBJ1-2	-	CASSLWGVNYGYTF	TGCGCCAGCAGCCTATGGGGGGTAAACTATGGCTACACCTTC
-	TRBV4-2	TRBJ1-6	TRBD1	CASSPLQGAIGAPLHF	TGTGCCAGCAGCCCTCTTCAGGGGGCAATTGGAGCACCCCTCCACTTT
once	TRBV5-1	TRBJ2-1	TRBD2	CASSPVAGADNEQFF	TGCGCCAGCAGCCCCGTCGCGGGAGCCGACAATGAGCAGTTCTTC
once	TRBV19	TRBJ1-2	TRBD1	CASSTTPGQGNYGYTF	TGTGCCAGTAGTACGACACCGGGACAGGGGAACTATGGCTACACCTTC
-	TRBV11-2	TRBJ2-7	TRBD1	CASSPRQGAYEQYF	TGTGCCAGCAGCCCCCGACAGGGAGCCTACGAGCAGTACTTC
-	TRBV24-1	TRBJ1-2	-	CATSEGDGNGYTF	TGTGCCACCTCTGAGGGGGACGGGAATGGCTACACCTTC
few	TRBV7-2	TRBJ1-2	TRBD1	CASRHDTGDRGYGYTF	TGTGCCAGCCGGCATGATACGGGGGACAGGGGCTATGGCTACACCTTC
-	TRBV5-1	TRBJ1-1	-	CASSLAESSNENTEAFF	TGCGCCAGCAGCTTGGCGGAGTCATCTAATGAGAACACTGAAGCTTTCTTT
-	TRBV11-2	TRBJ2-1	-	CASSLVHSGGLYNEQFF	TGTGCCAGCAGCTTAGTCCATAGCGGAGGGCTTTACAATGAGCAGTTCTTC
-	TRBV12-5	TRBJ2-1	TRBD1	CASGLVLGQGAYNEQFF	TGTGCTAGTGGTTTGGTACTGGGACAGGGGGCCTACAATGAGCAGTTCTTC
-	TRBV4-1	TRBJ2-3	TRBD2	CASSQDPWGGTQYF	TGCGCCAGCAGCCAAGATCCCTGGGGGGGAACGCAGTATTTT
-	TRBV11-3	TRBJ1-1	-	CASSPSGVTEAFF	TGTGCCAGCAGCCCCTCAGGCGTAACCGAAGCTTTCTTT
-	TRBV12-5	TRBJ2-3	-	CASAPSGTDTQYF	TGTGCTAGTGCACCTAGCGGCACAGATACGCAGTATTTT
-	TRBV7-9	TRBJ1-1	-	CASCPRGGTEAFF	TGTGCCAGCTGCCCCCGCGGGGGCACTGAAGCTTTCTTT
-	TRBV24-1	TRBJ2-3	TRBD2	CATKAGTSNTDTQYF	TGTGCCACCAAGGCCGGGACTAGCAATACAGATACGCAGTATTTT
-	TRBV28	TRBJ2-1	TRBD2	CASRPWTSGGESSYNEQFF	TGTGCCAGCAGACCCTGGACTAGCGGGGGAGAGAGCTCCTACAATGAGCAGTTCTTC
once	TRBV30	TRBJ1-1	-	CAWSPGQMNTEAFF	TGTGCCTGGAGTCCCGGACAGATGAACACTGAAGCTTTCTTT
-	TRBV7-8	TRBJ1-5	TRBD1	CASSLDPGTGGGMSNQPQHF	TGTGCCAGCAGCTTAGATCCCGGGACAGGGGGCGGGATGTCCAATCAGCCCCAGCATTTT
-	TRBV2	TRBJ1-1	-	CASSAVSNTEAFF	TGTGCCAGCAGTGCGGTGTCGAACACTGAAGCTTTCTTT
-	TRBV18	TRBJ1-4	-	CASSPTYRQIWRSEKLFF	TGTGCCAGCTCACCCACGTACCGCCAAATATGGAGAAGTGAAAAACTGTTTTTT
-	TRBV19	TRBJ2-1	TRBD1	CASSIQGANYNEQFF	TGTGCCAGTAGTATACAGGGGGCTAACTACAATGAGCAGTTCTTC
-	TRBV3-1/TRBV3-2	TRBJ1-2	-	CASSQGGLGYTF	TGTGCCAGCAGCCAGGGGGGTTTGGGCTACACCTTC
-	TRBV19	TRBJ1-5	-	CASSIGGSHNQPQHF	TGTGCCAGTAGTATAGGAGGGTCCCACAATCAGCCCCAGCATTTT
once	TRBV18	TRBJ1-5	-	CASSPTRISVTIMDQPQHF	TGTGCCAGCTCACCAACTCGGATAAGCGTTACGATCATGGATCAGCCCCAGCATTTT
-	TRBV7-8	TRBJ1-3	TRBD1	CASSTRQGGNTIYF	TGTGCCAGCAGCACCCGACAGGGGGGAAACACCATATATTTT
-	TRBV18	TRBJ2-7	-	CASSPIVGAGYEQYF	TGTGCCAGCTCACCGATCGTAGGGGCGGGGTACGAGCAGTACTTC
-	TRBV13	TRBJ2-5	-	CASSLYMAGNREETQYF	TGTGCCAGCAGCTTATATATGGCGGGTAATAGGGAGGAGACCCAGTACTTC
few	TRBV24-1	TRBJ2-1	-	CATSDLEGDEQFF	TGTGCCACCAGTGATTTAGAGGGTGATGAGCAGTTCTTC
-	TRBV6-1	TRBJ2-7	TRBD1	CASSDARTGRLREQYF	TGTGCCAGCAGTGACGCTAGGACAGGGAGGCTACGGGAGCAGTACTTC
-	TRBV9	TRBJ2-7	TRBD2	CASSATSFSEQYF	TGTGCCAGCAGCGCGACTAGCTTCTCCGAGCAGTACTTC
few	TRBV10-3	TRBJ2-2	TRBD2	CAIGLAGGGELFF	TGTGCCATCGGACTAGCGGGAGGCGGGGAGCTGTTTTTT
once	TRBV18	TRBJ2-1	-	CASSQGGNSYNEQFF	TGTGCCAGCTCCCAGGGGGGAAATTCCTACAATGAGCAGTTCTTC
once	TRBV19	TRBJ2-7	-	CASSMARAYEQYF	TGTGCCAGTAGTATGGCCAGGGCTTACGAGCAGTACTTC
once	TRBV7-2	TRBJ2-5	-	CASSLSPQETQYF	TGTGCCAGCAGCTTATCCCCTCAAGAGACCCAGTACTTC
-	TRBV12-5	TRBJ2-1	-	CASQKGDEQFF	TGTGCTAGCCAGAAAGGAGATGAGCAGTTCTTC
-	TRBV10-2	TRBJ2-3	TRBD2	CASSDEAGGPVTDTQYF	TGCGCCAGCAGTGATGAAGCGGGGGGGCCGGTCACAGATACGCAGTATTTT
-	TRBV23-1	TRBJ1-4	-	CASMTSSGEKLFF	TGCGCCAGCATGACAAGCAGCGGCGAAAAACTGTTTTTT
-	TRBV7-3	TRBJ2-1	-	CASSPSVAGGGHEQFF	TGTGCCAGCAGCCCGTCGGTGGCAGGTGGGGGCCATGAGCAGTTCTTC